This record covers a single T cell receptor (beta chain). A much larger clone lies one base from this, so it may be a read error. These data come from a study of CD8+ T cells in alopecia areata. About the study: Treated individuals took tofacitinib by mouth, 5 to 10 mg twice daily.

Sequencing relied on a cDNA template that was reverse transcribed from extracted RNA. Data came from immunoSEQ multiplex PCR; TCRdb stores just in-frame clones and leaves some out. The sample lists roughly 170,000 clones, roughly 62% occurring once. V shed 4 bases and J shed 2 bases, with 2 bases lying between them. The length of the CDR3 is 11 residues. CDR1 is SGDLS, CDR2 YYNGEE, per germline. The treatment: oral pan-JAK inhibitor, 5-10 mg twice daily. Alopecia areata patients had lesional scalp punch biopsies and peripheral blood taken from them. The clonotype originates from a human donor with alopecia areata. Specimen: CD8+ T cells sorted from blood, collected at week 24, from a patient treated with tofacitinib. J is TRBJ2-3 and V is TRBV9, with unresolved D. The CDR3 here is CASSHTDTQYF. The CDR3 region has the DNA TGTGCCAGCAGCCACACAGATACGCAGTATTTT.